This T cell receptor beta chain came from a study of T-cell memory formation after mild COVID-19. This CDR3 comprises 15 residues. The V end lost 3 bases, the J end lost 0 bases, and 12 bases lay between the germline ends. Germline V gene data show CDR1 as LGHDT and CDR2 as YNNKEL (reference sequence). General observations from the study: Memory sampled before infection contained some responding clones, suggesting cross-reactive memory joined. Among contracting clones, CD4+ were mainly CM/EM and CD8+ enriched in EMRA.

TCRdb reprocessed the 5' RACE reads via MiXCR and lists one record per CDR3 protein. Of 550,000 to 700,000 distinct CDR3 sequences in the sample, under 20% were seen once. This clonotype came up a few times. Antigen unknown. This chain connects TRBV3-1 to TRBJ2-7; D may correspond to TRBD1 or TRBD2 (5 bases each). The receptor was derived from an adult woman who had mild COVID-19 (a few samples of this study predate the infection). Cell type and time point are not known. What was sequenced was PBMCs or a T cell subset sorted from them (not recorded which). CDR3 in amino acids: CASSQGTVPSYEQYF. CDR3 nucleotide sequence: TGTGCCAGCAGCCAGGGGACGGTCCCCTCCTACGAGCAGTACTTC.